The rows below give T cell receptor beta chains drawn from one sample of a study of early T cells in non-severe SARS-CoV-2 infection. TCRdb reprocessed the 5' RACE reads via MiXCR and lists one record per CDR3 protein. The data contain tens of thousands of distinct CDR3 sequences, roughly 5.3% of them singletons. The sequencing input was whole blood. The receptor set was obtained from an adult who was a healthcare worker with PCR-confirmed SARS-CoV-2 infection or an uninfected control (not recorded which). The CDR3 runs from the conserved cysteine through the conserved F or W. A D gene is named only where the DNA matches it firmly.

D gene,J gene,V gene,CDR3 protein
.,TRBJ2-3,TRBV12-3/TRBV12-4,CASSSLGGGTDTQYF
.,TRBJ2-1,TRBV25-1,CASGRWDGGSHEQFF
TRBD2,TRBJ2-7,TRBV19,CASSPHSGASYEQYF
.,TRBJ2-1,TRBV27,CASSLLGGTVYNEQFF
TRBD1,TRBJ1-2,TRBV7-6,CASSLGLSGDSGYTF
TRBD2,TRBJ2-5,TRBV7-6,CASSSLSGREETQYF
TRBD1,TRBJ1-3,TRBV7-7,CAVPGQEGNTIYF
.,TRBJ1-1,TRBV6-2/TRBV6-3,CASSRQMAMNTEAFF
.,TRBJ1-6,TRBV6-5,CASSYGQGLNSPLHF
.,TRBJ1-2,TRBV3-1,CASSLRLNYGYTF
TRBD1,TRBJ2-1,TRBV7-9,CASSCHRGLIDEQFF
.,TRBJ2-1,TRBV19,CASSIDLGRRVNEQFF
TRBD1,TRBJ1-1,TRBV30,CAWTKGAASNTEAFF
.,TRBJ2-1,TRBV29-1,CSVVWLVGLIHNEQFF
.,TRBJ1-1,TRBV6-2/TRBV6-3,CASSYSAEAFF
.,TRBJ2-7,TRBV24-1,CATSDLLGRAPSSYEQYF
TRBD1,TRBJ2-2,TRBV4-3,CASSHQEDRGGGELFF
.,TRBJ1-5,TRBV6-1,CASSNQGRDQPQHF
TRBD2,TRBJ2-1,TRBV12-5,CASGFRLAGRGEDEQFF
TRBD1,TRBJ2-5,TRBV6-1,CASTWTGKETQYF
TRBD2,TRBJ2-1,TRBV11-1,CASSLGMGLAGYNEQFF